This T cell receptor (beta chain) stems from a study of cytomegalovirus exposure and HLA in healthy donors. Regarding the study as a whole: CMV serostatus was the sole immune exposure information available. Later genetic work tied a missense DCLRE1C variant to beta-chain V and J trimming.

Among the donors, all were healthy bone marrow donors. Comments on this clone: Its antigen remains unidentified.

Use of 60 Vbeta and 13 Jbeta primers characterized the PCR. Profiled with immunoSEQ multiplex PCR; TCRdb holds only in-frame clones, not every one. Seen here are about 160,000 clones, 82% observed once, and the top ten hold roughly 10%. The germline V gene has CDR1 SGHDT and CDR2 YYEEEE. V was shortened by 4 bases and J by 7 bases, with 18 bases between the two germline ends. The length of the CDR3 is 14 residues. The sequence came from a man in his fifties or sixties in good health and CMV-seropositive. The sequenced sample consisted of PBMCs. The rearrangement joins TRBV5-6 to TRBJ2-7, with D possibly matching TRBD1 (5 bases). CDR3 residues: CASSHFREMWEQYF. CDR3 bases: TGTGCCAGCAGCCACTTCAGGGAAATGTGGGAGCAGTACTTC.